Presented here are 23 T cell receptor beta chains from one specimen sequenced in a study of naive and memory T cell subsets. An equimolar mix of two oligonucleotides served as the beta constant-region primer for TRBC1 and TRBC2. Ligated cDNA was amplified by four rounds of PCR with nested alpha and beta constant-region primers and SP2. TCRdb itself ran the UMI-ligation and nested PCR reads through MiXCR, one entry per CDR3 protein. Of around 130,000 distinct CDR3 sequences listed, 35% to 40% are singletons. Sequenced sample: central memory CD4+ T cells from blood. The source of these receptors is a human donor in good health.

V gene TRBV28 combines with J gene TRBJ2-7; TRBD2 matches at 13 bases. V was clipped by 5 bases and J by 6 bases; unmatched bases: 7. There are 15 residues in the CDR3. Germline CDR1 and CDR2: MDHEN and SYDVKM. Here the CDR3 reads CASSLTSGRLGEQYF. As DNA, the CDR3 is TGTGCCAGCAGTCTGACTAGCGGGAGGTTGGGCGAGCAGTACTTC. Combining the CDR3 with reference TRBV28 and TRBJ2-7 gives the whole variable domain DVKVTQSSRYLVKRTGEKVFLECVQDMDHENMFWYRQDPGLGLRLIYFSYDVKMKEKGDIPEGYSVSREKKERFSLILESASTNQTSMYLCASSLTSGRLGEQYFGPGTRLTVT.

CDR3 in amino acids: CATSRLGDNNEQFF. The DNA of the CDR3 is TGTGCCACCAGCAGGTTAGGGGACAACAATGAGCAGTTCTTC. The genes are TRBV15 and TRBJ2-1; D might be TRBD1 (6 bases). The length of the CDR3 is 14 residues. Germline-derived CDR1 and CDR2 are LNHNV and YYDKDF (reference sequence). V lost 3 bases and J 5 bases, leaving 11 bases between the germline ends.

This clonotype was observed a single time. The chain joins TRBV6-1 to TRBJ1-2; 7 bases match TRBD1. Germline assignment: CDR1 MNHNS and CDR2 SASEGT. This CDR3 is 16 amino acids long. Trimming took 1 base from V and 4 from J; bases not matched to a gene: 9. The CDR3 DNA sequence: TGTGCCAGCAGTGAAGGGACAGGAAGGTCGATCTATGGCTACACCTTC. Encoded protein: CASSEGTGRSIYGYTF.

The table lists this clonotype with a count of one. The chain uses TRBV20-1 and TRBJ1-2; 8 bases fit TRBD1. The ends lost 3 bases at V and 4 bases at J; junction bases unmatched: 4. The CDR3 totals 13 residues. The germline CDR1 and CDR2 sequences are DFQATT and SNEGSKA (reference sequence). CDR3 nucleotide sequence: TGCAGTGCTAGCACAGGGGGAAGCTATGGCTACACCTTC. Translation gives CSASTGGSYGYTF.

This clonotype was seen at least ten times. V usage is TRBV9 and J usage is TRBJ2-7, with 9 bases fitting TRBD1. The CDR3 has 15 amino acids. V lost 5 bases, J lost 2 bases, and 8 bases stayed unmatched. CDR1 and CDR2 (germline): SGDLS, YYNGEE. The CDR3 DNA is TGTGCCAGCAGTCTCGAGGGACAGGGCCCCTACGAGCAGTACTTC. This codes for CASSLEGQGPYEQYF. Full variable domain (remainder filled in from reference TRBV9 and TRBJ2-7): DSGVTQTPKHLITATGQRVTLRCSPRSGDLSVYWYQQSLDQGLQFLIQYYNGEERAKGNILERFSAQQFPDLHSELNLSSLELGDSALYFCASSLEGQGPYEQYFGPGTRLTVT.

This clonotype is a singleton in its sample. The J gene is TRBJ2-5, the V gene TRBV5-1; D may correspond to TRBD1 or TRBD2 (5 bases each). The CDR3 spans 15 residues. Germline V lookup: CDR1 SGHRS, CDR2 YFSETQ. V was trimmed by 3 bases and J by 5 bases, leaving 17 bases between them. The CDR3 protein is CASSSRGPSGETQYF. CDR3 sequence (DNA): TGCGCCAGCAGCTCAAGGGGACCCTCAGGGGAGACCCAGTACTTC.

CDR3 bases: TGTGCCAGTCGTACAACGGGTGGAGATACGCAGTATTTT. This gives the protein CASRTTGGDTQYF. This rearrangement joins TRBV6-1 to TRBJ2-3, with D hard to call. The V gene's germline CDR1 is MNHNS and CDR2 SASEGT. The CDR3 has 13 residues. V shed 9 bases and J shed 5 bases, with 15 bases lying between them.

The chain joins TRBV6-1 to TRBJ2-2; the D gene is possibly TRBD1 (5 bases). The germline V and J ends were trimmed by 8 bases and 0 bases, with 10 bases remaining between them. The CDR3 covers 14 residues. Germline V lookup: CDR1 MNHNS, CDR2 SASEGT. The CDR3 loop reads CASVFRANTGELFF. CDR3 sequence (DNA): TGTGCCAGCGTATTCAGGGCGAACACCGGGGAGCTGTTTTTT.

The table lists this clonotype with a few counts. V and J are TRBV20-1 and TRBJ2-7, with D maybe TRBD2 (7 bases). Germline CDR1 DFQATT, CDR2 SNEGSKA (reference sequence). CDR3 length equals 13 residues. Trimming removed 6 bases from V and 5 bases from J, with 17 bases in between. The CDR3 sequence is CSAAAGANDEQYF. CDR3 nucleotide sequence: TGCAGTGCCGCCGCGGGGGCGAATGACGAGCAGTACTTC.

This chain links TRBV28 with TRBJ2-7; D is possibly TRBD2 (5 bases). The CDR3 has 11 amino acids. The V end was cut by 8 bases, the J end by 5 bases, with 10 bases between. In germline, CDR1 is MDHEN, CDR2 SYDVKM. The CDR3 bases are TGTGCCAGCGTCGGGGTGAACGAGCAGTACTTC. This sequence encodes CASVGVNEQYF.

The chain has TRBV7-2 and TRBJ2-1, with 12 nucleotides matching TRBD2. The CDR3 has 16 residues. Germline trimming cut 1 base from V and 7 bases from J; bases unmatched to any gene: 5. CDR1 and CDR2 (germline): SGHTA, FQGNSA. This CDR3 reads CASSLVGLAGGNEQFF. The CDR3 nucleotides read TGTGCCAGCAGCTTAGTTGGTCTAGCGGGAGGGAATGAGCAGTTCTTC.

The chain combines TRBV5-6 with TRBJ1-5; the D is unclear. This CDR3 region has 12 residues. Germline assignment: CDR1 SGHDT and CDR2 YYEEEE. The V and J ends lost 6 bases and 3 bases respectively, with 7 bases between them. The CDR3 DNA follows: TGTGCCAGCAACCGGGACAATCAGCCCCAGCATTTT. It specifies CASNRDNQPQHF.

V is TRBV28 and J is TRBJ1-5; 8 nucleotides line up with TRBD1. V gave up 6 bases and J gave up 8 bases; unmatched junction bases: 18. In germline, CDR1 is MDHEN, CDR2 SYDVKM. The CDR3 consists of 17 residues. The CDR3 is CASSLWGGQGAVEPQHF. CDR3 DNA: TGTGCCAGCAGCCTCTGGGGAGGGCAGGGGGCGGTGGAGCCCCAGCATTTT.

This clonotype showed up many times. This chain connects TRBV30 to TRBJ2-5; D might be TRBD2 (5 bases). Trimming stripped 0 bases from V and 4 bases from J, with 9 bases between. In germline, CDR1 is GTSNPN, CDR2 SVGIG (reference sequence). CDR3 length: 13 residues. This CDR3 reads CAWSVLGRETQYF. The DNA of the CDR3 is TGTGCCTGGAGTGTACTAGGGAGAGAGACCCAGTACTTC.

The chain couples TRBV30 to TRBJ1-2; no firm D call. With 2 bases removed from V and 4 bases from J, the gap between germline ends came to 14 bases. CDR3 length: 14 amino acids. CDR1 and CDR2 from the germline V gene are GTSNPN and SVGIG (reference sequence). The CDR3 nucleotides are TGTGCCTGGAGTCCGGGAGAGGCCAGCTATGGCTACACCTTC. Protein product: CAWSPGEASYGYTF.

This rearrangement joins TRBV7-8 to TRBJ2-5; 7 nucleotides match TRBD2. This CDR3 has 16 residues. Germline CDR1 is SGHVS and CDR2 is FQNEAQ. The trim removed 5 bases at V and 4 bases at J, leaving 13 bases unmatched. Here the CDR3 reads CASSPPGLDLVETQYF. The CDR3 bases are TGTGCCAGCAGCCCCCCAGGACTAGACTTGGTAGAGACCCAGTACTTC.

The rearrangement links TRBV10-3 to TRBJ2-3; 11 nucleotides align to TRBD2. V was pared by 0 bases and J by 5 bases, with 1 base of the junction left unmatched. This CDR3 region has 15 residues. Germline values: CDR1 ENHRY, CDR2 SYGVKD. The CDR3 protein is CAISESGTSGDTQYF. In DNA form, the CDR3 reads TGTGCCATCAGTGAGTCGGGGACTAGCGGAGATACGCAGTATTTT.

Only a few counts were recorded for this clonotype. CDR3 in amino acids: CASSLYTNNEQFF. CDR3 bases: TGTGCCAGCAGTTTATACACCAACAATGAGCAGTTCTTC. The V call is TRBV7-2, the J call TRBJ2-1; D unresolved. Trimming removed 6 bases from V and 5 bases from J, with 11 bases in between. Germline CDR1 reads SGHTA; CDR2 reads FQGNSA. The CDR3 spans 13 residues. The variable domain in full, completed from reference TRBV7-2 and TRBJ2-1, reads GAGVSQSPSNKVTEKGKDVELRCDPISGHTALYWYRQSLGQGLEFLIYFQGNSAPDKSGLPSDRFSAERTGGSVSTLTIQRTQQEDSAVYLCASSLYTNNEQFFGPGTRLTVL.

V usage is TRBV18 and J usage is TRBJ2-1, with 10 positions matching TRBD2. Germline loops: CDR1 KGHSH, CDR2 LQKENI. The J segment lost 8 bases and the V segment lost 3 bases, leaving 7 bases of the junction unmatched. This CDR3 region has 15 residues. The CDR3 spells CASSPGLARTDEQFF. In DNA form, the CDR3 reads TGTGCCAGCTCACCGGGACTAGCGCGAACGGATGAGCAGTTCTTC.

The V gene is TRBV10-3, the J gene TRBJ2-7; 14 bases line up with TRBD2. V shed 6 bases, J shed 5 bases, and the junction held 6 bases outside the gene matches. Germline loops: CDR1 ENHRY, CDR2 SYGVKD. The CDR3 length is 15 residues. The CDR3 nucleotides read TGTGCCATCAGGCCGGGACTAGCGGGAGAGGACGAGCAGTACTTC. Protein: CAIRPGLAGEDEQYF.

This clonotype came up a few times. The chain combines TRBV29-1 with TRBJ2-3; D unclear. The CDR3 has 14 amino acids. Trimming took 0 bases from V and 6 from J, leaving 13 bases between them. Per the germline V gene, CDR1 is SQVTM and CDR2 is ANQGSEA. The CDR3 here is CSVEDPRLRDTQYF. In DNA form, the CDR3 reads TGCAGCGTTGAAGATCCCCGGTTGCGGGATACGCAGTATTTT.

V gene TRBV2 combines with J gene TRBJ2-5; the D gene is possibly TRBD1 (5 bases). Trimming stripped 7 bases from V and 7 bases from J, with 19 bases between. The CDR3 runs 14 residues. Germline V gene data show CDR1 as SNHLY and CDR2 as FYNNEI. The CDR3 protein is CASTSKRGLGTQYF. The CDR3 DNA reads as TGTGCCAGCACGAGCAAAAGGGGCCTAGGGACCCAGTACTTC.

This sequence joins TRBV28 and TRBJ2-7; D ambiguous. This CDR3 has 14 residues. V was clipped by 5 bases and J by 2 bases, with 13 bases between them. The germline gives CDR1 MDHEN, CDR2 SYDVKM. The CDR3 nucleotides are TGTGCCAGCAGTGCCCCCCCACTGGCCTACGAGCAGTACTTC. Translation: CASSAPPLAYEQYF. The full variable domain, completed using reference TRBV28 and TRBJ2-7, is DVKVTQSSRYLVKRTGEKVFLECVQDMDHENMFWYRQDPGLGLRLIYFSYDVKMKEKGDIPEGYSVSREKKERFSLILESASTNQTSMYLCASSAPPLAYEQYFGPGTRLTVT.